This is a list of T cell receptor beta chains from one sample in a study of CXCR3-negative and CXCR3-positive naive CD8 T cells. TCRdb re-analyzed the 5' RACE reads; it lists each CDR3 protein once, without DNA. In total, the table holds around 60,000 distinct CDR3 sequences. Sequenced input: naive CXCR3+ CD8+ T cells from blood. All receptors derive from a human donor in good health. Some clones in this sample may be carry-over from other donors' samples. CDR3s include the opening cysteine and the closing phenylalanine or tryptophan. Each record gives: J gene, V gene, CDR3 protein.

J: TRBJ2-1; V: TRBV9; CDR3: CASSGALRVGENEQFF
J: TRBJ2-2; V: TRBV4-1; CDR3: CASSQDRGVTNTGELFF
J: TRBJ2-7; V: TRBV30; CDR3: CATGLAGPYEQYF
J: TRBJ2-2; V: TRBV4-2; CDR3: CASSQDPGGPGTGELFF
J: TRBJ2-3; V: TRBV28; CDR3: CASQYLLAGWGDTQYF
J: TRBJ2-1; V: TRBV9; CDR3: CASSSPVGPSSYNEQFF
J: TRBJ2-7; V: TRBV10-3; CDR3: CAISEISRVWGQYF
J: TRBJ2-3; V: TRBV29-1; CDR3: CSVEGFGADTQYF
J: TRBJ2-7; V: TRBV4-3; CDR3: CASSLGQGEGYEQYF
J: TRBJ1-1; V: TRBV7-9; CDR3: CASSPVRPEAFF
J: TRBJ2-3; V: TRBV12-5; CDR3: CASAPSSTDTQYF
J: TRBJ1-1; V: TRBV11-2; CDR3: CASSWTLVTLGAFF
J: TRBJ1-2; V: TRBV14; CDR3: CASSQDRTDLYTF
J: TRBJ1-1; V: TRBV5-1; CDR3: CASSLESANTEAFF
J: TRBJ1-2; V: TRBV7-9; CDR3: CASSSTVDRDNYGYTF
J: TRBJ2-1; V: TRBV19; CDR3: CASSIGGFNEQFF
J: TRBJ1-5; V: TRBV6-2/TRBV6-3; CDR3: CASRGRQGLSQPQHF
J: TRBJ1-1; V: TRBV7-9; CDR3: CASSLQQGTNTEAFF
J: TRBJ1-1; V: TRBV7-9; CDR3: CASSPSGYQNTEAFF
J: TRBJ2-7; V: TRBV4-2; CDR3: CASSQFLAVGEQYF
J: TRBJ2-7; V: TRBV14; CDR3: CASSQILGGHEQYF
J: TRBJ2-3; V: TRBV7-9; CDR3: CASSLALSTDTQYF
J: TRBJ2-7; V: TRBV5-1; CDR3: CASSLYEGQASLYEQYF
J: TRBJ2-7; V: TRBV7-9; CDR3: CASSSGGRYSYEQYF
J: TRBJ2-5; V: TRBV7-6; CDR3: CASSFLGTYQETQYF
J: TRBJ2-7; V: TRBV27; CDR3: CASSSGLAGIYEQYF
J: TRBJ2-1; V: TRBV28; CDR3: CASSLDQGGPYNEQFF
J: TRBJ2-7; V: TRBV7-9; CDR3: CASSPEGRAGLAGIEQYF